This T cell receptor beta chain is drawn from a study of identical twins. The CDR3 has 14 residues. Germline CDR1 reads DFQATT; CDR2 reads SNEGSKA (reference sequence). V shed 6 bases and J 0 bases; nucleotides not matched to a gene: 6. TCRdb analysed the 5' RACE reads with MiXCR anew, one entry per CDR3 protein. The table lists 450,000 or so distinct CDR3 sequences, less than 25% of them singletons. These data also featured in a second study, about T cells expressing NK-cell markers.

Sequences were obtained from CD4+ T cells sorted from blood. The chain is built from TRBV20-1 and TRBJ2-7, with 9 bases lining up with TRBD2. The receptor was isolated from a woman between 18 and 29 years old in good health. The CDR3 loop is CSANPGLASYEQYF. The CDR3 bases are TGCAGTGCAAACCCGGGACTAGCCTCCTACGAGCAGTACTTC.